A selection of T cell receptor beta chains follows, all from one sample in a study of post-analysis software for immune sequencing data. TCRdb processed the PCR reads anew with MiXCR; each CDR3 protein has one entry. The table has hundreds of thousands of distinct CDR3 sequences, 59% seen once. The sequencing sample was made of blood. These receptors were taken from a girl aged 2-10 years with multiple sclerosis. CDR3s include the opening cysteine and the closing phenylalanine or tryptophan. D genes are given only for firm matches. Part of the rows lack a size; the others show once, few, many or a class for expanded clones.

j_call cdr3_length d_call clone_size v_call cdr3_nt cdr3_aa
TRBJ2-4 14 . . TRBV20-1 TGCAGTGCTAGAGACCCTACAGGGTTGGACATTCAGTACTTC CSARDPTGLDIQYF
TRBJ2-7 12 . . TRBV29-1 TGCAGCGTCCTAGATGGGGTTTACGAGCAGTACTTC CSVLDGVYEQYF
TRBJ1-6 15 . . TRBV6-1 TGTGCCAGCAGTGAAGGAGTCCTTTATAATTCACCCCTCCACTTT CASSEGVLYNSPLHF
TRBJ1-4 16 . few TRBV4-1 TGCGCCAGCAGCCAAGATCGGGCGACAACTAATGAAAAACTGTTTTTT CASSQDRATTNEKLFF
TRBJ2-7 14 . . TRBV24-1 TGTGCCACCGCGCGTTTCCGCAGCTCCTACGAGCAGTACTTC CATARFRSSYEQYF
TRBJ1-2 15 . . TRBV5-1 TGCGCCAGCAGCTTGGAAGCCAGTACCAGGACTGGCTACACCTTC CASSLEASTRTGYTF
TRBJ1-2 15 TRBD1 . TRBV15 TGTGCCACCAGCAGAGATCCAGACAGGGTGGTCGGCTACACCTTC CATSRDPDRVVGYTF
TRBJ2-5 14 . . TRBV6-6 TGTGCCAGCAGACCTCGACGGGCGGGCGAGACCCAGTACTTC CASRPRRAGETQYF
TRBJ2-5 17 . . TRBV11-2 TGTGCCAGCAGCTTAGTGGGGGCGCTACTGGGGGGCGAGACCCAGTACTTC CASSLVGALLGGETQYF
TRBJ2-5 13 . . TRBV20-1 TGCAGTGCTAGCTCGGGGTCGGAAGAGACCCAGTACTTC CSASSGSEETQYF
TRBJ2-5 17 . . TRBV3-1 TGTGCCAGCAGCCAAGAACCGCGTAGTAGGCCAGGAGAGACCCAGTACTTC CASSQEPRSRPGETQYF
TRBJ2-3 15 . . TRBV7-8 TGTGCCAGCAGCTTGGGGCCCCCGGGCACAGATACGCAGTATTTT CASSLGPPGTDTQYF
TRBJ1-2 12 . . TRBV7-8 TGTGCCAGCAGCCCCCTTCGGGGTGGCTACACCTTC CASSPLRGGYTF
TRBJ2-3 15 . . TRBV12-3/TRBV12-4 TGTGCCAGCAGTTGGGACTCGACCCCAACGGATACGCAGTATTTT CASSWDSTPTDTQYF
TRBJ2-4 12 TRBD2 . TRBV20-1 TGCAGTGCTAGTCCTAGCGGGGACATTCAGTACTTC CSASPSGDIQYF
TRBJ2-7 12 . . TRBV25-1 TGTGCCAGCAGTGACCTTCCCCACGAGCAGTACTTC CASSDLPHEQYF
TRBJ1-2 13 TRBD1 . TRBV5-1 TGCGCCAGCAGCGCCCGACAGGGTAGTGGCTACACCTTC CASSARQGSGYTF
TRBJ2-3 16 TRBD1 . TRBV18 TGTGCCAGCTCACCTGGAAACAGGGGGCTCCGAGATACGCAGTATTTT CASSPGNRGLRDTQYF
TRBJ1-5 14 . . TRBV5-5 TGTGCCAGCAGCTTGGTGTGGGGCAATCAGCCCCAGCATTTT CASSLVWGNQPQHF
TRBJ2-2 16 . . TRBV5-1 TGCGCCAGCAGCGCCAAAATACTAGCGAACACCGGGGAGCTGTTTTTT CASSAKILANTGELFF
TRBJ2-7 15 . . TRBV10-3 TGTGCCATCAGTGAACGGGAAATAGGCGGTCGTATGGAGTACTTC CAISEREIGGRMEYF
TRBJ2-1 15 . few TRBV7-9 TGTGCCAGCAGTCCCCCCGGGACAAGATACAATGAGCAGTTCTTC CASSPPGTRYNEQFF
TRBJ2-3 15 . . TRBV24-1 TGTGCCACCAGTGATCGGCGTACTAGCACAGATACGCAGTATTTT CATSDRRTSTDTQYF
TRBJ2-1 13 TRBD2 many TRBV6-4 TGTGCCAGCAGCCCTAGCGGGAACAATGAGCAGTTCTTC CASSPSGNNEQFF
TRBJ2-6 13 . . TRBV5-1 TGCGCCAGCAGCTTGCGCGGGGCCAACGTCCTGACTTTC CASSLRGANVLTF
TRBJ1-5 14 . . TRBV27 TGTGCCAGCAGGATACAGGGTTTGGATCAGCCCCAGCATTTT CASRIQGLDQPQHF
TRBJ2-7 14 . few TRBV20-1 TGCAGTGCTAGAGACGCGCGGGACTCCTACGAGCAGTACTTC CSARDARDSYEQYF
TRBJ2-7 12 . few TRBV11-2 TGTGCCAGCCGGACAGCTCCCTACGAGCAGTACTTC CASRTAPYEQYF
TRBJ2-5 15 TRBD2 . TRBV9 TGTGCCAGCAGCGCAGATAGCGGGGGTTGGGAGACCCAGTACTTC CASSADSGGWETQYF
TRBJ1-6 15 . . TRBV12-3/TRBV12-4 TGTGCCAGCAGTTTAGACGCAGGGTATAATTCACCCCTCCACTTT CASSLDAGYNSPLHF
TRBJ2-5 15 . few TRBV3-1 TGTGCCAGCAGCCAAGACACGCGAGGACTAGAGACCCAGTACTTC CASSQDTRGLETQYF
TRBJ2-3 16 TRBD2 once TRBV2 TGTGCCAGCAGTGAAGGAGTAGTGGGAGGGCCAGATACGCAGTATTTT CASSEGVVGGPDTQYF
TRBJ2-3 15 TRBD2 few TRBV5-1 TGCGCCAGCAGCCGGGGGGGGCCTAGCACAGATACGCAGTATTTT CASSRGGPSTDTQYF
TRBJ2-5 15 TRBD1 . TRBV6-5 TGTGCCAGCAGTCCAACGACAGGGGAGGTGGAGACCCAGTACTTC CASSPTTGEVETQYF
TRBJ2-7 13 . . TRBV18 TGTGCCAGCTCACCCGCGTCAGAATACGAGCAGTACTTC CASSPASEYEQYF
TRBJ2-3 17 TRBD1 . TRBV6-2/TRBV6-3 TGTGCCAGCAGGCAGACGACAGGGACGATAGGCACAGATACGCAGTATTTT CASRQTTGTIGTDTQYF
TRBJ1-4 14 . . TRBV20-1 TGCAGTGCTAGAGAAGGGAGGACTAATGAAAAACTGTTTTTT CSAREGRTNEKLFF
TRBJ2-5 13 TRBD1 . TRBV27 TGTGCCAGCAGACAGGGGGCCGCTGAGACCCAGTACTTC CASRQGAAETQYF
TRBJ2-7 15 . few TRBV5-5 TGTGCCAGCAGCTTACAAGGGGATTACGCCTACGAGCAGTACTTC CASSLQGDYAYEQYF
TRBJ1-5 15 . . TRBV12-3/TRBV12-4 TGTGCCAGCAGTTTAGGAGCGGCAGGGAGTCAGCCCCAGCATTTT CASSLGAAGSQPQHF
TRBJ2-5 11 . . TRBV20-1 TGCAGTGCTTCTAGTGGGGAGACCCAGTACTTC CSASSGETQYF
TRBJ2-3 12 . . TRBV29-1 TGCCGCGTCGGAGGCGGCCCAGATACGCAGTATTTT CRVGGGPDTQYF
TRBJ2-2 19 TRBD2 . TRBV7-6 TGTGCCAGCAGCTTTAGTCTGGCTAGCGGGGGGGCCGCCACCGGGGAGCTGTTTTTT CASSFSLASGGAATGELFF
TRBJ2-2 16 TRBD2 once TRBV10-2 TGCGCCAGCAGTGAGTCGGGACTAGCGAAAACCGGGGAGCTGTTTTTT CASSESGLAKTGELFF
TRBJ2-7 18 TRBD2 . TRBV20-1 TGCAGTGCTAGAGTACGGGCTAGCGGAGAAAGGCCCTACAATGAGCAGTACTTC CSARVRASGERPYNEQYF